This T cell receptor beta chain stems from a study of blood T cell repertoires in COVID-19. Study summary: COVID-19 samples from acute and convalescent phases originated in the United States, Italy and Spain.

The authors' processing: By means of reference gene primer amplification, nucleated cell counts were estimated. The data were produced by immunoSEQ multiplex PCR, yet TCRdb's version contains in-frame clones alone and is incomplete. D and trimming come from the DNA, and the V and J calls and clone size come from that table. The table lists a few hundred thousand clones, 88% of them singletons. The CDR3 is 15 amino acids. The germline gives CDR1 LGHDT, CDR2 YNNKEL (reference sequence). V was pared by 0 bases and J by 3 bases, with 12 bases between. The chain joins TRBV3-1 (or the pseudogene TRBV3-2) to TRBJ2-7, with D maybe TRBD2 (6 bases). This clonotype was sampled from a woman between 40 and 50 years old who had recovered from COVID-19. Sequenced input: peripheral blood. The DNA of the CDR3 is TGTGCCAGCAGCCAAGATTGGGTGGGAGGCTACGAGCAGTACTTC. Translation gives CASSQDWVGGYEQYF.